What follows describes a single TCR beta chain. This record comes from a study of OX40 agonist ivuxolimab in advanced cancers. Overall study: Eligibility rules accepted prior anti-PD-1, anti-PD-L1 or anti-CTLA-4 therapy, and roughly 40% had some.

Germline V CDR1 and CDR2: LNHDA, SQIVND (reference sequence). This CDR3 has 14 amino acids. With 6 bases removed from V and 7 bases from J, the gap between germline ends came to 16 bases. The table came from immunoSEQ multiplex PCR; TCRdb's copy has only in-frame clones and leaves some out. The table lists 69,000 or so clones, about four fifths of them singletons, with roughly 6.3% in the top ten. The sequence was obtained from an adult with an advanced solid tumor such as melanoma, head and neck, liver or kidney cancer. The chain carries TRBV19 and TRBJ1-5, with D perhaps matching TRBD1 (5 bases). The sample in question was CD4+ or CD8+ T cells sorted from blood, obtained in a trial of the OX40 agonist ivuxolimab. The CDR3 sequence: CASRQAGLGQPQHF. CDR3 nucleotide sequence: TGTGCCAGTAGGCAGGCAGGGCTGGGACAGCCCCAGCATTTT.